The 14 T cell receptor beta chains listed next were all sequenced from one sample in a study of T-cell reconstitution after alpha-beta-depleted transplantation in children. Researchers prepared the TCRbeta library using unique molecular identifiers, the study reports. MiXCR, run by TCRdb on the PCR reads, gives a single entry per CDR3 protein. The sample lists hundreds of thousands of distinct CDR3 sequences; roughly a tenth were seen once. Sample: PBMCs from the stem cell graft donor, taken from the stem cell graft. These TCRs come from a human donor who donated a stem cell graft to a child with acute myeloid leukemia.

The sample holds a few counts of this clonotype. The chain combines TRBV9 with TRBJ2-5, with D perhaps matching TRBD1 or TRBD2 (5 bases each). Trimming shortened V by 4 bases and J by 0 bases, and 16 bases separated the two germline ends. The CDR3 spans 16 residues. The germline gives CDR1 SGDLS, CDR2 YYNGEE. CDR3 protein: CASSRAGTTHQETQYF. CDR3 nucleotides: TGTGCCAGCAGCAGAGCCGGGACCACCCACCAAGAGACCCAGTACTTC. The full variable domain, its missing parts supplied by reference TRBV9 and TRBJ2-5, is DSGVTQTPKHLITATGQRVTLRCSPRSGDLSVYWYQQSLDQGLQFLIQYYNGEERAKGNILERFSAQQFPDLHSELNLSSLELGDSALYFCASSRAGTTHQETQYFGPGTRLLVL.

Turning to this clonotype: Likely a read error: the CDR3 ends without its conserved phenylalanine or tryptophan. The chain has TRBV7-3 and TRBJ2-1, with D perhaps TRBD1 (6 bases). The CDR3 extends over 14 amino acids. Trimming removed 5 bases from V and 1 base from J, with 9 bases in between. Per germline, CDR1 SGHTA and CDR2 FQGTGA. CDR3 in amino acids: CASSPQGSYNEQFC. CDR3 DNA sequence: TGTGCCAGCAGCCCTCAGGGGTCCTACAATGAGCAGTTCTGC.

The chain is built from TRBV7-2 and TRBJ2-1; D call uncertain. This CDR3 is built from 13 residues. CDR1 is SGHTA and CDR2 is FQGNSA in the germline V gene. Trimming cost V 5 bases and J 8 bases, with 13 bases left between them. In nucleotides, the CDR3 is TGTGCCAGCAGCGACCGAAGAAGGGATGAGCAGTTCTTC. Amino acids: CASSDRRRDEQFF.

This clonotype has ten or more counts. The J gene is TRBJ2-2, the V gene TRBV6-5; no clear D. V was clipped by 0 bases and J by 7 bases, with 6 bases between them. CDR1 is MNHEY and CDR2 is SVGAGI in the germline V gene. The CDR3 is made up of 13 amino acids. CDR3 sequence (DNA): TGTGCCAGCAGTTACTCGGCCCACGGGGAGCTGTTTTTT. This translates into CASSYSAHGELFF.

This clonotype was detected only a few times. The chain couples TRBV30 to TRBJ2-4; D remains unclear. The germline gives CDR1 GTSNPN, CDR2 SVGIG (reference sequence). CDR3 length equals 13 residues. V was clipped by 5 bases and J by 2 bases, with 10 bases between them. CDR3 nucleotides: TGTGCCTGGGGTCCCGGGCCCAAAAACATTCAGTACTTC. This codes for CAWGPGPKNIQYF.

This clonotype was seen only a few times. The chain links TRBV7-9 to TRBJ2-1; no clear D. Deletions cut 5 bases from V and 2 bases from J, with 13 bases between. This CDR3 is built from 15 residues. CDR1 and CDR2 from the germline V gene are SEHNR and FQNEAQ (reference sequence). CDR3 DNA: TGTGCCAGCAGCATACTCCTTGGAGCCTACAATGAGCAGTTCTTC. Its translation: CASSILLGAYNEQFF.

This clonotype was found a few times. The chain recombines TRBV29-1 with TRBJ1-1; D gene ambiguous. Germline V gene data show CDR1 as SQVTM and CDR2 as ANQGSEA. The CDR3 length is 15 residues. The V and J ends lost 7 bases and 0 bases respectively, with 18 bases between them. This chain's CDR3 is CSGISHPMVNTEAFF. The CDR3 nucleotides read TGCAGCGGAATATCCCATCCGATGGTGAACACTGAAGCTTTCTTT.

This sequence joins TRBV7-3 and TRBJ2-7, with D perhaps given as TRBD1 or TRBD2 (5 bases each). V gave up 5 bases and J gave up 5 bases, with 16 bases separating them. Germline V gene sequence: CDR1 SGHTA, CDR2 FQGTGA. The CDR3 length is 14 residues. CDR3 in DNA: TGTGCCAGCAGCCCCGGGACCCCGACCCACGAGCAGTACTTC. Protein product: CASSPGTPTHEQYF. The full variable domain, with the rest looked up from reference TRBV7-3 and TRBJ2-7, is GAGVSQTPSNKVTEKGKYVELRCDPISGHTALYWYRQSLGQGPEFLIYFQGTGAADDSGLPNDRFFAVRPEGSVSTLKIQRTERGDSAVYLCASSPGTPTHEQYFGPGTRLTVT.

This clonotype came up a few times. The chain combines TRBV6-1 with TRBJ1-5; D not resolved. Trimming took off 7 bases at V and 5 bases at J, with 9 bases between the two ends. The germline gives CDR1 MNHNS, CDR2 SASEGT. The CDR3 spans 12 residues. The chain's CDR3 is CASTVEYQPQHF. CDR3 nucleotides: TGTGCCAGCACCGTCGAATATCAGCCCCAGCATTTT.

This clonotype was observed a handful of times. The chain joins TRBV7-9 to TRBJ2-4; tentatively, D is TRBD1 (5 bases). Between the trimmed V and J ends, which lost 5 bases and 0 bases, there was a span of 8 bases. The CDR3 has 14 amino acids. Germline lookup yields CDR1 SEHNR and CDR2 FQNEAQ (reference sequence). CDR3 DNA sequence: TGTGCCAGCAGCGGACAAATAGCCAAAAACATTCAGTACTTC. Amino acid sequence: CASSGQIAKNIQYF.

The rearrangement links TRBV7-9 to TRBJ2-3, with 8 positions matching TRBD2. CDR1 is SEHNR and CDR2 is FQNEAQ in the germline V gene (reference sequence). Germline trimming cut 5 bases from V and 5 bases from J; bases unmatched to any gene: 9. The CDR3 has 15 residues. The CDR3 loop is CASSPGGLAGDTQYF. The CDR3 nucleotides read TGTGCCAGCAGCCCCGGGGGGCTAGCGGGAGATACGCAGTATTTT.

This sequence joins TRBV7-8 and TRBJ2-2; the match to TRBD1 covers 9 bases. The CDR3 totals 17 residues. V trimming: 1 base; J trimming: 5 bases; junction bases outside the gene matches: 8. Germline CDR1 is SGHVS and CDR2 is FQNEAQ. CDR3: CASSLVGYRGRTGELFF. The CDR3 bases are TGTGCCAGCAGCTTAGTCGGGTACAGGGGGCGAACCGGGGAGCTGTTTTTT.

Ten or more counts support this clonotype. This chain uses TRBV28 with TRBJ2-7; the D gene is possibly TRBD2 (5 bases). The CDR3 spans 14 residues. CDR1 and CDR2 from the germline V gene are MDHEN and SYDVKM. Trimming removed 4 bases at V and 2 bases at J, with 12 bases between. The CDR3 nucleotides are TGTGCCAGCAGTTCTCGACTACTTACCTACGAGCAGTACTTC. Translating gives CASSSRLLTYEQYF. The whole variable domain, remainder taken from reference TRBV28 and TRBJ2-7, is DVKVTQSSRYLVKRTGEKVFLECVQDMDHENMFWYRQDPGLGLRLIYFSYDVKMKEKGDIPEGYSVSREKKERFSLILESASTNQTSMYLCASSSRLLTYEQYFGPGTRLTVT.

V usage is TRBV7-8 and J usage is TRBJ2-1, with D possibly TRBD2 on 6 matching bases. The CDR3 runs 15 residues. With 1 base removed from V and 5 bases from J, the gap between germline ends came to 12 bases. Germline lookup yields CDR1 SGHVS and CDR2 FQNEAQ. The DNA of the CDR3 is TGTGCCAGCAGCTTAGGTCCGGGAGCAAACAATGAGCAGTTCTTC. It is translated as CASSLGPGANNEQFF. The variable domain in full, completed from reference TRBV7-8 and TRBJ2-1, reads GAGVSQSPRYKVAKRGQDVALRCDPISGHVSLFWYQQALGQGPEFLTYFQNEAQLDKSGLPSDRFFAERPEGSVSTLKIQRTQQEDSAVYLCASSLGPGANNEQFFGPGTRLTVL.